A selection of T cell receptor beta chains follows, all from one sample in a study of CD8 T cells in ankylosing spondylitis. In TCRdb, the 5' RACE reads were re-called with MiXCR into one record per CDR3 protein. The sample contains more than 250,000 distinct CDR3 sequences, roughly 8% of which appear only once. Sequenced: blood, either unsorted or a sorted T cell fraction (not recorded which). Receptors originate from a male donor with ankylosing spondylitis. Both conserved end residues are part of each CDR3. A D gene is named only where the DNA matches it firmly. A clone size is listed for some rows: how often the clone was seen (once, few, many), or a class if it is expanded.

clone size: many; CDR3 length: 15; J gene: TRBJ2-5; V gene: TRBV12-3/TRBV12-4; D gene: TRBD2; CDR3 protein: CASSQLAGEGETQYF; CDR3 DNA: TGTGCCAGCAGCCAACTAGCGGGAGAAGGGGAGACCCAGTACTTC
clone size: many; CDR3 length: 12; J gene: TRBJ2-5; V gene: TRBV29-1; D gene: -; CDR3 protein: CSVGRQQETQYF; CDR3 DNA: TGCAGCGTTGGGAGGCAGCAAGAGACCCAGTACTTC
clone size: many; CDR3 length: 12; J gene: TRBJ2-7; V gene: TRBV28; D gene: TRBD2; CDR3 protein: CASSWGGNEQYF; CDR3 DNA: TGTGCCAGCAGTTGGGGGGGTAACGAGCAGTACTTC
clone size: -; CDR3 length: 16; J gene: TRBJ1-2; V gene: TRBV29-1; D gene: TRBD1; CDR3 protein: CSVEASQGALGYGYTF; CDR3 DNA: TGCAGCGTTGAGGCCTCGCAGGGGGCACTGGGCTATGGCTACACCTTC
clone size: -; CDR3 length: 15; J gene: TRBJ2-3; V gene: TRBV7-9; D gene: TRBD2; CDR3 protein: CASSLFRGRVDTQYF; CDR3 DNA: TGTGCCAGCAGCTTATTCCGCGGGAGGGTCGATACGCAGTATTTT
clone size: -; CDR3 length: 18; J gene: TRBJ2-3; V gene: TRBV28; D gene: TRBD1; CDR3 protein: CASSSRLGRGRITDTQYF; CDR3 DNA: TGTGCCAGCAGTTCTCGCTTGGGCAGGGGGCGCATCACAGATACGCAGTATTTT
clone size: few; CDR3 length: 14; J gene: TRBJ1-1; V gene: TRBV7-9; D gene: -; CDR3 protein: CASSLSEAGTEAFF; CDR3 DNA: TGTGCCAGCAGCTTATCAGAGGCGGGCACTGAAGCTTTCTTT
clone size: few; CDR3 length: 14; J gene: TRBJ2-7; V gene: TRBV6-1; D gene: TRBD1; CDR3 protein: CASSEERDSYEQYF; CDR3 DNA: TGTGCCAGCAGTGAGGAACGGGACAGCTACGAGCAGTACTTC
clone size: -; CDR3 length: 13; J gene: TRBJ2-3; V gene: TRBV2; D gene: -; CDR3 protein: CASRPLRTDTQYF; CDR3 DNA: TGTGCCAGTCGCCCTTTGCGCACAGATACGCAGTATTTT
clone size: once; CDR3 length: 14; J gene: TRBJ1-5; V gene: TRBV12-3/TRBV12-4; D gene: -; CDR3 protein: CASSIQGKGKPQHF; CDR3 DNA: TGTGCCAGCAGTATTCAAGGGAAGGGCAAGCCCCAGCATTTT
clone size: many; CDR3 length: 14; J gene: TRBJ2-2; V gene: TRBV11-1; D gene: -; CDR3 protein: CASSLGTNTGELFF; CDR3 DNA: TGTGCCAGCAGCTTGGGTACGAACACCGGGGAGCTGTTTTTT
clone size: few; CDR3 length: 15; J gene: TRBJ2-1; V gene: TRBV12-3/TRBV12-4; D gene: TRBD2; CDR3 protein: CASAPPAGVFNEQFF; CDR3 DNA: TGTGCCAGCGCACCGCCAGCGGGAGTTTTCAATGAGCAGTTCTTC
clone size: -; CDR3 length: 16; J gene: TRBJ2-1; V gene: TRBV27; D gene: TRBD2; CDR3 protein: CASSSRLAGPYNEQFF; CDR3 DNA: TGTGCCAGCAGTTCGAGACTAGCGGGGCCCTACAATGAGCAGTTCTTC
clone size: few; CDR3 length: 12; J gene: TRBJ1-2; V gene: TRBV7-8; D gene: -; CDR3 protein: CASSLRLGGYTF; CDR3 DNA: TGTGCCAGCAGCTTACGATTGGGAGGCTACACCTTC
clone size: few; CDR3 length: 19; J gene: TRBJ2-3; V gene: TRBV7-2; D gene: TRBD2; CDR3 protein: CASSFAGTSGYLSTDTQYF; CDR3 DNA: TGTGCCAGCAGCTTCGCCGGGACTAGCGGGTACCTAAGCACAGATACGCAGTATTTT
clone size: many; CDR3 length: 14; J gene: TRBJ2-2; V gene: TRBV5-1; D gene: -; CDR3 protein: CASSLGAATGELFF; CDR3 DNA: TGCGCCAGCAGCTTGGGGGCGGCTACCGGGGAGCTGTTTTTT
clone size: few; CDR3 length: 16; J gene: TRBJ2-1; V gene: TRBV4-1; D gene: TRBD2; CDR3 protein: CASSRLLAGGPYEQFF; CDR3 DNA: TGCGCCAGCAGCCGTCTTCTGGCGGGAGGGCCCTATGAGCAGTTCTTC
clone size: many; CDR3 length: 15; J gene: TRBJ1-2; V gene: TRBV5-1; D gene: TRBD1; CDR3 protein: CASSHLLQGNYGYTF; CDR3 DNA: TGCGCCAGCAGCCACCTCCTACAGGGGAACTATGGCTACACCTTC
clone size: -; CDR3 length: 16; J gene: TRBJ2-6; V gene: TRBV20-1; D gene: -; CDR3 protein: CSASLQANSGANVLTF; CDR3 DNA: TGCAGTGCTAGTCTACAGGCGAACTCTGGGGCCAACGTCCTGACTTTC
clone size: -; CDR3 length: 13; J gene: TRBJ1-5; V gene: TRBV6-2/TRBV6-3; D gene: -; CDR3 protein: CAISRQTDQPQHF; CDR3 DNA: TGTGCCATCAGCAGGCAGACCGATCAGCCCCAGCATTTT
clone size: -; CDR3 length: 12; J gene: TRBJ2-5; V gene: TRBV24-1; D gene: -; CDR3 protein: CATSGQQETQYF; CDR3 DNA: TGTGCCACCTCGGGGCAGCAAGAGACCCAGTACTTC
clone size: -; CDR3 length: 15; J gene: TRBJ2-1; V gene: TRBV19; D gene: -; CDR3 protein: CASSRDSFTYNEQFF; CDR3 DNA: TGTGCCAGTAGCCGTGACAGTTTTACCTACAATGAGCAGTTCTTC
clone size: few; CDR3 length: 14; J gene: TRBJ1-1; V gene: TRBV18; D gene: TRBD1; CDR3 protein: CASSPDRGEAEAFF; CDR3 DNA: TGTGCCAGCTCGCCCGACAGGGGTGAAGCTGAAGCTTTCTTT
clone size: many; CDR3 length: 13; J gene: TRBJ1-1; V gene: TRBV12-3/TRBV12-4; D gene: -; CDR3 protein: CASSSPAAVASFF; CDR3 DNA: TGTGCCAGCAGTTCCCCGGCGGCGGTTGCGTCTTTCTTT
clone size: many; CDR3 length: 14; J gene: TRBJ1-1; V gene: TRBV5-1; D gene: -; CDR3 protein: CASSFTGSGTEAFF; CDR3 DNA: TGCGCCAGCAGCTTCACAGGGTCGGGAACTGAAGCTTTCTTT
clone size: -; CDR3 length: 17; J gene: TRBJ1-5; V gene: TRBV11-1; D gene: TRBD1; CDR3 protein: CASIPRDRGFSNQPQHF; CDR3 DNA: TGTGCCAGCATACCCCGGGACAGGGGCTTTAGCAATCAGCCCCAGCATTTT
clone size: few; CDR3 length: 17; J gene: TRBJ2-3; V gene: TRBV4-2; D gene: -; CDR3 protein: CASSQDKAPEVTDTQYF; CDR3 DNA: TGTGCCAGCAGCCAAGATAAGGCACCTGAGGTTACAGATACGCAGTATTTT
clone size: many; CDR3 length: 18; J gene: TRBJ2-1; V gene: TRBV11-1; D gene: -; CDR3 protein: CASRRVYHTQDSYNEQFF; CDR3 DNA: TGTGCCAGCCGCCGGGTCTATCACACCCAAGACTCCTACAATGAGCAGTTCTTC
clone size: -; CDR3 length: 16; J gene: TRBJ2-1; V gene: TRBV5-1; D gene: -; CDR3 protein: CASSLDGLSSYNEQFF; CDR3 DNA: TGCGCCAGCAGCTTGGACGGGCTGAGCTCCTACAATGAGCAGTTCTTC
clone size: -; CDR3 length: 12; J gene: TRBJ1-1; V gene: TRBV20-1; D gene: -; CDR3 protein: CSAPRLNTEAFF; CDR3 DNA: TGCAGTGCCCCCCGGCTGAACACTGAAGCTTTCTTT
clone size: -; CDR3 length: 14; J gene: TRBJ1-4; V gene: TRBV4-3; D gene: -; CDR3 protein: CASSQAGVSEKLFF; CDR3 DNA: TGCGCCAGCAGCCAAGCAGGGGTCAGTGAAAAACTGTTTTTT
clone size: -; CDR3 length: 16; J gene: TRBJ2-2; V gene: TRBV5-5; D gene: -; CDR3 protein: CASSLQGGVQTGELFF; CDR3 DNA: TGTGCCAGCAGCCTCCAGGGGGGAGTGCAGACCGGGGAGCTGTTTTTT
clone size: many; CDR3 length: 16; J gene: TRBJ1-5; V gene: TRBV20-1; D gene: -; CDR3 protein: CSARDRGEYSNQPQHF; CDR3 DNA: TGCAGTGCTAGGGACCGGGGAGAATATAGCAATCAGCCCCAGCATTTT
clone size: few; CDR3 length: 13; J gene: TRBJ2-3; V gene: TRBV29-1; D gene: TRBD1; CDR3 protein: CSVGTGTTDTQYF; CDR3 DNA: TGCAGCGTTGGGACAGGAACCACAGATACGCAGTATTTT
clone size: -; CDR3 length: 18; J gene: TRBJ2-3; V gene: TRBV27; D gene: TRBD2; CDR3 protein: CASSPKGPASGSTDTQYF; CDR3 DNA: TGTGCCAGCAGTCCCAAAGGTCCCGCTAGCGGGAGCACAGATACGCAGTATTTT
clone size: few; CDR3 length: 16; J gene: TRBJ1-5; V gene: TRBV27; D gene: -; CDR3 protein: CASSLSSGGGNQPQHF; CDR3 DNA: TGTGCCAGCAGTTTATCGAGTGGGGGGGGCAATCAGCCCCAGCATTTT
clone size: many; CDR3 length: 19; J gene: TRBJ2-1; V gene: TRBV7-8; D gene: -; CDR3 protein: CASSLRSGVAQDSYNEQFF; CDR3 DNA: TGTGCCAGCAGCTTACGGTCGGGAGTGGCCCAGGACTCCTACAATGAGCAGTTCTTC
clone size: few; CDR3 length: 15; J gene: TRBJ2-7; V gene: TRBV9; D gene: -; CDR3 protein: CASSRRSASSYEQYF; CDR3 DNA: TGTGCCAGCAGCCGGAGGTCCGCCAGCTCCTACGAGCAGTACTTC
clone size: many; CDR3 length: 13; J gene: TRBJ1-4; V gene: TRBV29-1; D gene: -; CDR3 protein: CSGRWPTNEKLFF; CDR3 DNA: TGCAGCGGCCGATGGCCAACTAATGAAAAACTGTTTTTT
clone size: many; CDR3 length: 15; J gene: TRBJ1-5; V gene: TRBV5-1; D gene: -; CDR3 protein: CASSFAGERNQPQHF; CDR3 DNA: TGCGCCAGCAGCTTCGCGGGGGAACGCAATCAGCCCCAGCATTTT
clone size: -; CDR3 length: 13; J gene: TRBJ2-7; V gene: TRBV7-3; D gene: -; CDR3 protein: CASSSRQTTKQYF; CDR3 DNA: TGTGCCAGCAGCTCACGCCAAACTACGAAGCAGTACTTC
clone size: -; CDR3 length: 12; J gene: TRBJ1-5; V gene: TRBV7-2; D gene: -; CDR3 protein: CASSYRSQPQHF; CDR3 DNA: TGTGCCAGCAGCTATAGAAGTCAGCCCCAGCATTTT
clone size: few; CDR3 length: 16; J gene: TRBJ2-2; V gene: TRBV6-1; D gene: -; CDR3 protein: CASGAGWSLNTGELFF; CDR3 DNA: TGTGCCAGCGGGGCCGGTTGGTCACTGAACACCGGGGAGCTGTTTTTT
clone size: -; CDR3 length: 11; J gene: TRBJ2-5; V gene: TRBV29-1; D gene: -; CDR3 protein: CSVEMGQTQYF; CDR3 DNA: TGCAGCGTTGAAATGGGGCAGACCCAGTACTTC
clone size: -; CDR3 length: 11; J gene: TRBJ1-1; V gene: TRBV27; D gene: -; CDR3 protein: CASRQGNEAFF; CDR3 DNA: TGTGCCAGCAGGCAAGGGAATGAAGCTTTCTTT
clone size: few; CDR3 length: 13; J gene: TRBJ1-1; V gene: TRBV29-1; D gene: -; CDR3 protein: CSAVRAGNTEAFF; CDR3 DNA: TGCAGCGCTGTGAGGGCGGGGAACACTGAAGCTTTCTTT
clone size: -; CDR3 length: 15; J gene: TRBJ2-3; V gene: TRBV12-3/TRBV12-4; D gene: TRBD2; CDR3 protein: CASSELADRTDTQYF; CDR3 DNA: TGTGCCAGCAGCGAACTAGCGGATCGCACAGATACGCAGTATTTT
clone size: few; CDR3 length: 14; J gene: TRBJ1-1; V gene: TRBV5-1; D gene: -; CDR3 protein: CASSVGGRGTEAFF; CDR3 DNA: TGCGCCAGCAGCGTCGGAGGGCGAGGGACTGAAGCTTTCTTT
clone size: -; CDR3 length: 16; J gene: TRBJ2-2; V gene: TRBV27; D gene: -; CDR3 protein: CASSLRASRSTGELFF; CDR3 DNA: TGTGCCAGCAGTTTACGGGCTAGCCGATCCACCGGGGAGCTGTTTTTT
clone size: many; CDR3 length: 12; J gene: TRBJ1-1; V gene: TRBV29-1; D gene: -; CDR3 protein: CSGTQGNTEAFF; CDR3 DNA: TGCAGCGGAACACAGGGCAACACTGAAGCTTTCTTT
clone size: many; CDR3 length: 15; J gene: TRBJ2-1; V gene: TRBV29-1; D gene: TRBD2; CDR3 protein: CSVRLAGGPDNEQFF; CDR3 DNA: TGCAGCGTTCGACTAGCGGGAGGGCCGGACAATGAGCAGTTCTTC
clone size: -; CDR3 length: 16; J gene: TRBJ2-5; V gene: TRBV5-1; D gene: -; CDR3 protein: CASSLSGSQYQETQYF; CDR3 DNA: TGCGCCAGCAGCTTGTCGGGGTCCCAGTACCAAGAGACCCAGTACTTC
clone size: many; CDR3 length: 12; J gene: TRBJ2-1; V gene: TRBV24-1; D gene: -; CDR3 protein: CATSESNYEQFF; CDR3 DNA: TGTGCCACCAGTGAGTCGAACTATGAGCAGTTCTTC